The entry below describes one T cell receptor (beta chain). These data are taken from a study of blood T cell repertoires in COVID-19. V dropped 8 bases and J dropped 0; count of bases not matched to a gene: 5. The V gene's germline CDR1 is MGHDK and CDR2 SYGVNS. The CDR3 is 14 residues long. In the original analysis: Amplification of reference gene primers was used by the study to estimate nucleated cell counts. Profiled with immunoSEQ multiplex PCR; TCRdb holds only in-frame clones, not every one. D and trimming were read from the DNA, whereas the V and J calls and clone size are those reported in that table. The sample holds approximately 250,000 clones, roughly 84% seen once.

Sequenced sample: peripheral blood. The receptor's source is a man in his sixties with acute or convalescent COVID-19. The rearrangement uses TRBV25-1 and TRBJ1-1; 8 nucleotides align to TRBD1. CDR3 protein: CASSDRGVNTEAFF. CDR3 DNA sequence: TGTGCCAGCTCCGACAGGGGAGTGAACACTGAAGCTTTCTTT.